This TCR beta chain came from a study of human T cells and chemical hapten exposure. Study-wide context: Patch tests applied 0.01% DPC to the upper back, read at 6 days.

As concerns this clonotype: One end of the junction does not line up with germline, which may come from a read error.

Via MiXCR, TCRdb re-called the RACE reads, giving one row per CDR3 protein. The data contain some 400,000 distinct CDR3 sequences, approximately 5% of them singletons. The CDR3 loop spans 14 amino acids. Germline assignment: CDR1 KGHDR and CDR2 SFDVKD. Time point reported: pre-sensitization, week 0. Described treatment: therapeutic diphenylcyclopropenone sensitization with weekly scalp DPC. The sequenced sample was whole blood, obtained in connection with sensitization to the hapten diphenylcyclopropenone (DPC). The V and J genes are TRBV24-1 and TRBJ2-5, with D unresolved. This clonotype was sampled from a woman aged 45-65 years with alopecia areata. Some clones in this sample may be carry-over from other donors' samples. The DNA for the CDR3 is TGTGCCACCAGTGATGCCGGGCCCCAAGGGACCCAGTACTTC. Its translation: CATSDAGPQGTQYF.